This TCR beta chain was captured in a study of OX40 agonist ivuxolimab in advanced cancers. Study-level information: Of mixed ages from 23 to 79 and averaging 60 years, the group was roughly 83% male.

Clones were read by immunoSEQ multiplex PCR, and TCRdb kept only the in-frame ones, dropping some. The table lists roughly 23,000 clones, over 80% of them singletons. J lost 4 bases, V lost 4 bases, and 8 bases had no gene match. Germline-derived CDR1 and CDR2 are SGHRS and YFSETQ. The CDR3 covers 15 residues. The TCR comes from an adult with an advanced solid tumor such as melanoma, head and neck, liver or kidney cancer. Sequenced material: CD4+ or CD8+ T cells sorted from blood, taken in a trial of the OX40 agonist ivuxolimab. The V gene is TRBV5-1, the J gene TRBJ2-3; 8 positions agree with TRBD2. CDR3 residues: CASSPRGGEADTQYF. Here the CDR3 DNA reads TGCGCCAGCAGCCCCCGGGGGGGGGAGGCAGATACGCAGTATTTT.